Listed below are T cell receptor beta chains from one sample, sequenced in a study of CD8 T cells in ankylosing spondylitis. TCRdb fed the 5' RACE reads into MiXCR, producing one record per CDR3 protein. Among about 540,000 distinct CDR3 sequences listed, approximately 11% were seen once. Sequenced material: blood, either unsorted or a sorted T cell fraction (not recorded which). These receptors all come from a male donor with ankylosing spondylitis. Both conserved end residues are part of each CDR3. The D gene is left open where the match is weak. Size is omitted from some rows. Given values are once, few, many or a class for expanded clones.

TRBV6-2/TRBV6-3	.	TRBJ2-2	few	TGTGCCAGCATCGAAGTGGACAGATTAAACACCGGGGAGCTGTTTTTT	CASIEVDRLNTGELFF
TRBV29-1	.	TRBJ2-5	many	TGCAGCGTTGGAAACGGGAGAGAGACCCAGTACTTC	CSVGNGRETQYF
TRBV5-6	TRBD2	TRBJ2-7	few	TGTGCCAGCAGCTATCTAGCGGAGGAGCAGTACTTC	CASSYLAEEQYF
TRBV4-2	.	TRBJ2-2	few	TGTGCCAGCAGCCTGTCCGGGCAGAACACCGGGGAGCTGTTTTTT	CASSLSGQNTGELFF
TRBV7-9	.	TRBJ2-1	few	TGTGCCAGCACTCCCCGCGAGTTTGTTGAGCAGTTCTTC	CASTPREFVEQFF
TRBV12-3/TRBV12-4	.	TRBJ2-1	.	TGTGCCAGCAGTTTCGGCGACGGCATGTTCAATGAGCAGTTCTTC	CASSFGDGMFNEQFF
TRBV20-1	.	TRBJ1-3	few	TGCAGTGCTAGTGGTGGGCCCAGCCCGTCGGGGGACACCATATATTTT	CSASGGPSPSGDTIYF
TRBV4-1	.	TRBJ2-4	few	TGCGCCAGCAGCCCGACAGGTCTAGCCAAAAACATTCAGTACTTC	CASSPTGLAKNIQYF
TRBV20-1	.	TRBJ2-3	many	TGCAGTGCTAGCGATCCCGGGGCAATACCTACGGGGCAGTATTTT	CSASDPGAIPTGQYF
TRBV20-1	.	TRBJ1-1	.	TGCAGTGCTAGAGATGGGCTCGGGGGGGGGTTTAACACTGAAGCTTTCTTT	CSARDGLGGGFNTEAFF
TRBV14	.	TRBJ1-4	many	TGTGCCAGCAGCCCCCGGCAGGATGAAAAACTGTTTTTT	CASSPRQDEKLFF
TRBV11-2	TRBD1	TRBJ1-6	.	TGTGCCAGCAGCTCTGACAGGGGATCCGGGAACTCACCCCTCCACTTT	CASSSDRGSGNSPLHF
TRBV24-1	.	TRBJ2-1	.	TGTGCCACCAGTGATGTGACAAGGTGGGGCAATGAGCAGTTCTTC	CATSDVTRWGNEQFF
TRBV12-3/TRBV12-4	TRBD1	TRBJ1-5	.	TGTGCCAGCAGGTTAGGGACAGGCAGCAATCAGCCCCAGCATTTT	CASRLGTGSNQPQHF
TRBV3-1	.	TRBJ2-2	.	TGTGCCAGCAGCCAAGTAGGGCAGGGAACCGGGGAGCTGTTTTTT	CASSQVGQGTGELFF
TRBV11-2	TRBD2	TRBJ2-4	.	TGTGCCAGCAACCTAGCGGGGGAAAACATTCAGTACTTC	CASNLAGENIQYF
TRBV29-1	TRBD1	TRBJ2-1	many	TGCAGCGTTGCCCCTGGGACAGGGGGGAGCAATGAGCAGTTCTTC	CSVAPGTGGSNEQFF
TRBV3-1	TRBD1	TRBJ2-2	many	TGTGCCAGCAGCCAAGGGTCGGGACAGGGGGAGCTGTTTTTT	CASSQGSGQGELFF
TRBV24-1	TRBD1	TRBJ1-2	many	TGTGCCACCAGTGAAGGGGGCAGGACCTATGGCTACACCTTC	CATSEGGRTYGYTF
TRBV5-1	.	TRBJ1-5	.	TGCGCCAGCAGCTCAGTGTCCGGTCAGCCCCAGCATTTT	CASSSVSGQPQHF
TRBV20-1	.	TRBJ2-2	.	TGCAGTGCTAGAGTGGGCAGCCGGAACACCGGGGAGCTGTTTTTT	CSARVGSRNTGELFF
TRBV12-3/TRBV12-4	TRBD2	TRBJ2-2	many	TGTGCCAGCAGGGGGGGGACCGGGGAGCTGTTTTTT	CASRGGTGELFF
TRBV2	.	TRBJ2-1	.	TGTGCCAGCAGTGGTCTAAGGGGTTCTTACAATGAGCAGTTCTTC	CASSGLRGSYNEQFF
TRBV3-1	.	TRBJ2-7	.	TGTGCCAGCAGCCAAGCCCCGGGACGGCCCTACGAGCAGTACTTC	CASSQAPGRPYEQYF
TRBV5-1	.	TRBJ2-1	many	TGCGCCAGCAGCCTGTCCCCGGGAAATGAGCAGTTCTTC	CASSLSPGNEQFF
TRBV12-3/TRBV12-4	.	TRBJ1-2	few	TGTGCCAGCAGAAGAGGATCGGACTATGGCTACACCTTC	CASRRGSDYGYTF
TRBV10-1	.	TRBJ1-4	.	TGCGCCAGCAGTGATGAAAGCCGGAATGAAAAACTGTTTTTT	CASSDESRNEKLFF
TRBV7-2	TRBD1	TRBJ2-7	few	TGTGCCAGCAGCCCCAAGACAGGGACACCCTACGAGCAGTACTTC	CASSPKTGTPYEQYF
TRBV11-2	.	TRBJ2-3	few	TGTGCCAGCAGCTGGACTGCCTCTAGCACAGATACGCAGTATTTT	CASSWTASSTDTQYF
TRBV30	TRBD1	TRBJ1-3	few	TGTGCCTGGAGTGTCCCGGGACAGGGCTGGGACACCATATATTTT	CAWSVPGQGWDTIYF
TRBV5-1	TRBD2	TRBJ2-1	.	TGCGCCAGCAGGGACAGGGGGTCGTTGACTAGCGGGAGAGCTCCCTACAATGAGCAGTTCTTC	CASRDRGSLTSGRAPYNEQFF
TRBV5-1	TRBD2	TRBJ2-1	few	TGCGCCAGCAGCCATGGGACTAGCGGGGCGGGGGATGAGCAGTTCTTC	CASSHGTSGAGDEQFF
TRBV11-2	TRBD2	TRBJ2-3	many	TGTGCCAGCAGCTTATCCCATCTAGCGGGAGGGACGAATACGCAGTATTTT	CASSLSHLAGGTNTQYF
TRBV29-1	TRBD1	TRBJ1-3	.	TGCAGCGTTGGTCAAGCAGGGGGAGCTGGAAACACCATATATTTT	CSVGQAGGAGNTIYF
TRBV12-3/TRBV12-4	.	TRBJ2-3	many	.	CASSFLADTDTQHF
TRBV19	.	TRBJ2-5	.	TGTGCCAGTAGTATCATCGGAACCAGAGAGACCCAGTACTTC	CASSIIGTRETQYF
TRBV12-3/TRBV12-4	.	TRBJ2-3	many	TGTGCCAGCAGCCCCGGGACTGTAGATACGCAGTATTTT	CASSPGTVDTQYF
TRBV5-1	TRBD2	TRBJ2-5	.	TGCGCCAGCAGTGCGAGCGGGAGTTCAGCCCCAGAGACCCAGTACTTC	CASSASGSSAPETQYF
TRBV25-1	.	TRBJ1-6	.	TGTGCCAGCAGCGTTGGGGCCCGGTCACCCCTCCACTTT	CASSVGARSPLHF
TRBV7-9	.	TRBJ2-5	few	TGTGCCAGCAGCTTAGTTAAATTGGCAGGACAAGAGACCCAGTACTTC	CASSLVKLAGQETQYF
TRBV5-6	TRBD2	TRBJ2-1	.	TGTGCCAGCACTCCAAGTCCTAGCGGGAGGGATGAGCAGTTCTTC	CASTPSPSGRDEQFF
TRBV11-2	TRBD1	TRBJ2-7	few	TGTGCCAGCAGCTCCGGGACAGATCCCTACGAGCAGTACTTC	CASSSGTDPYEQYF
TRBV9	TRBD2	TRBJ2-1	many	TGTGCCAGCAGCGTTGGTAGCGGGCACAATGAGCAGTTCTTC	CASSVGSGHNEQFF
TRBV11-2	TRBD2	TRBJ2-7	few	TGTGCCAGCAGCTTTGTAGTGCGGAGCGGGAGGGCCGACAACGAGCAGTACTTC	CASSFVVRSGRADNEQYF
TRBV6-2/TRBV6-3	.	TRBJ2-2	few	TGTGCCAGCACCCTCGCCCTTCGGGGGGAGCTGTTTTTT	CASTLALRGELFF
TRBV7-2	.	TRBJ1-4	few	TGTGCCAGCAGCTCGCGGATTTCCGTATCTGAAAAACTGTTTTTT	CASSSRISVSEKLFF
TRBV29-1	TRBD1	TRBJ1-1	.	TGCAGCGTTGAAGATCACAGGGGCGGGACTGAAGCTTTCTTT	CSVEDHRGGTEAFF
TRBV7-2	.	TRBJ1-6	many	TGTGCCAGCAGCTTAGCGCTCGGGGGTTTGTCACCCCTCCACTTT	CASSLALGGLSPLHF
TRBV12-3/TRBV12-4	.	TRBJ2-2	many	TGTGCCAGCAGGTCCTTTGCGGCCGGGGAGCTGTTTTTT	CASRSFAAGELFF
TRBV5-1	TRBD2	TRBJ2-1	.	TGCGCCAGCAGCTCACTAGCGGACAATGAGCAGTTCTTC	CASSSLADNEQFF
TRBV24-1	.	TRBJ2-2	few	TGTGCCACCAGTGGGCCGCCGGGAACCGGGGAGCTGTTTTTT	CATSGPPGTGELFF
TRBV29-1	.	TRBJ1-5	.	TGCAGCGCCGGCGAGGGGCTTGGGCAGCCCCAGCATTTT	CSAGEGLGQPQHF
TRBV15	.	TRBJ2-5	.	TGTGCCACCTCGGGAGAAACCCACTCTACAACCCAGTACTTC	CATSGETHSTTQYF
TRBV7-8	.	TRBJ1-3	many	TGTGCCAGCAGCTTCAACCTACGCTCTGGAAACACCATATATTTT	CASSFNLRSGNTIYF
TRBV5-6	.	TRBJ2-3	.	TGTGCCAGCAGCTTGACGAGGGGCAGGGATACGCAGTATTTT	CASSLTRGRDTQYF
TRBV9	.	TRBJ2-7	.	TGTGCCAGCAGCGTAGTAGGATCAGGGGTCGGGTACGAGCAGTACTTC	CASSVVGSGVGYEQYF
TRBV20-1	TRBD2	TRBJ2-7	many	TGCAGTGCTCCCACCCCACTGGCGGGAGTAGTAGGAGGCGAGCAGTACTTC	CSAPTPLAGVVGGEQYF
TRBV7-9	.	TRBJ2-1	many	TGTGCCAGCAGCTCGACTAGAAATCCTTACAATGAGCAGTTCTTC	CASSSTRNPYNEQFF
TRBV15	TRBD1	TRBJ2-5	few	TGTGCCACCAGCAGAGGCAGGGACAGGGTGGGGGAGACCCAGTACTTC	CATSRGRDRVGETQYF
TRBV7-2	.	TRBJ2-5	.	TGTGCCAGCAGCTCAGAGGGCCAAGAGACCCAGTACTTC	CASSSEGQETQYF